This note documents a single T cell receptor (beta chain) sequence. Its antigen is not known. The data stem from a study of T cell responses to AZD1222 COVID-19 vaccine. Study information: Pooled samples include second doses given at about 4 or 12 weeks. The study's findings and limits: The donors showed a predominance of white British ancestry and of females, with possible underestimation of clonal diversity. Close to half of spike-specific TCRs reportedly recognize unmutated variant regions. Spike-specific TCR breadth and depth went up after people got two AZD1222 doses.

Sequencing was performed with immunoSEQ multiplex PCR; in TCRdb, only in-frame clones are kept and a portion is missing. The profile shows around 150,000 clones, 85% to 95% of them singletons. The CDR3 consists of 15 residues. The genes are TRBV21-1 and TRBJ1-2; the table assigns TRBD1, which was not confirmed against the DNA. TRBV21-1 is shown as a pseudogene. The sample here was peripheral blood, taken on day 0 of AZD1222 vaccination. The receptor comes from an adult in good health. CDR3 DNA: TGTGCCAGCAGCAAGGGAAGGGGGTGTAACTATGGCTACACCTTC. Protein: CASSKGRGCNYGYTF.